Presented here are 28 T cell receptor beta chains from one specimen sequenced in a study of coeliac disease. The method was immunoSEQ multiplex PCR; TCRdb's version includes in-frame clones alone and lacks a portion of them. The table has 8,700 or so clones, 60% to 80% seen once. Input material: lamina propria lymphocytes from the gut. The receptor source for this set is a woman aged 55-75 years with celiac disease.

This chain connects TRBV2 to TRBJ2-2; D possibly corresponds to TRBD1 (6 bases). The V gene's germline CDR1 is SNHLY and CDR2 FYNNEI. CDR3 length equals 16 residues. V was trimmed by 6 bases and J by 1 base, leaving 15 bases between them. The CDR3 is CASSEQETGNTGELFF. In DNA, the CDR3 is TGTGCCAGCAGCGAACAGGAGACAGGGAACACCGGGGAGCTGTTTTTT.

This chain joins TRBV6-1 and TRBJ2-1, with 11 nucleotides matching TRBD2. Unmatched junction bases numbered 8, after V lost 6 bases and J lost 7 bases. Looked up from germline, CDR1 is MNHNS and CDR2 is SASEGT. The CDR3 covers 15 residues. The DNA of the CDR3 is TGTGCCAGCAGGGAAACTAGCGGGAGTTGGAATGAGCAGTTCTTC. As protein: CASRETSGSWNEQFF.

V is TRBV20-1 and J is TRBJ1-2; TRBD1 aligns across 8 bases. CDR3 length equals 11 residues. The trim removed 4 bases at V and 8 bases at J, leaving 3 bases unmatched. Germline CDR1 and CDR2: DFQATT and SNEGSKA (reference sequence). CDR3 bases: TGCAGTGCTACACAGGGGGACGGCTACACCTTC. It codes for CSATQGDGYTF.

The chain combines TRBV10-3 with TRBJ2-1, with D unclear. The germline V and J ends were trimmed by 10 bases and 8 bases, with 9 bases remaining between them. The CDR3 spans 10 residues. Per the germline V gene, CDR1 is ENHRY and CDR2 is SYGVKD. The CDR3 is CATQEHEQFF. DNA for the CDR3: TGTGCCACCCAAGAGCATGAGCAGTTCTTC.

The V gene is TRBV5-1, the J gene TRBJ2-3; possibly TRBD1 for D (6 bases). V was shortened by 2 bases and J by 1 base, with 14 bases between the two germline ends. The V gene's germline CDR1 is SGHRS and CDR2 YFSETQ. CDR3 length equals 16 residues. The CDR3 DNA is TGCGCCAGCAGCTTACAGGGAATTGGGGGCACAGATACGCAGTATTTT. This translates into CASSLQGIGGTDTQYF.

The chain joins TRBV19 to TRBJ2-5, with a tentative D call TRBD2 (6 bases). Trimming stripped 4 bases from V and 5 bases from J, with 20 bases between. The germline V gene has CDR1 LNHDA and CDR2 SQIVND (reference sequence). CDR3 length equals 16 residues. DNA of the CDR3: TGTGCCAGTAGTACGTCTAGGAGGGGCGCGGGGGAGACCCAGTACTTC. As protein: CASSTSRRGAGETQYF.

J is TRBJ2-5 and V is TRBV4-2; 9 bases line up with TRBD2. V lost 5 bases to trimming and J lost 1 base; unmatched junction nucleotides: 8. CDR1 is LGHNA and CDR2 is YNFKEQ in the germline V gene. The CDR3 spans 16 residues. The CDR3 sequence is CASSRAGGALQETQYF. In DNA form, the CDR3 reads TGTGCCAGCAGCAGGGCGGGGGGGGCCCTCCAAGAGACCCAGTACTTC.

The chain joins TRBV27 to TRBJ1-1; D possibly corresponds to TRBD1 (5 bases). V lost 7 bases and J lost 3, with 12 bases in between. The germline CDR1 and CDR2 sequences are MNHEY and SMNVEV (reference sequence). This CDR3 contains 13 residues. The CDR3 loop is CASKFLGHTEAFF. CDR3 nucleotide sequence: TGTGCCAGCAAATTCTTGGGGCACACTGAAGCTTTCTTT.

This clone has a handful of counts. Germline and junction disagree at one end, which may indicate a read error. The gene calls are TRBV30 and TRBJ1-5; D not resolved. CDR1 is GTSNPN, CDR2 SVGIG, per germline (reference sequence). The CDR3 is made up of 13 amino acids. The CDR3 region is CAWGVQSNQPQHF. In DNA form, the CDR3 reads TGTGCCTGGGGTGTACAGAGCAATCAGCCCCAGCATTTT. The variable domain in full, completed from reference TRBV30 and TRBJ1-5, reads SQTIHQWPATLVQPVGSPLSLECTVEGTSNPNLYWYRQAAGRGLQLLFYSVGIGQISSEVPQNLSASRPQDRQFILSSKKLLLSDSGFYLCAWGVQSNQPQHFGDGTRLSIL.

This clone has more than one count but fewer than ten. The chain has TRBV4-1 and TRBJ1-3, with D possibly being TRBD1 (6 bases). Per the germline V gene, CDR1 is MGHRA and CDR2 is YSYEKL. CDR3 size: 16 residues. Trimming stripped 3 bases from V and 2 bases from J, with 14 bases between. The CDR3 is CASSQPNRAAGNTIYF. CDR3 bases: TGCGCCAGCAGCCAGCCCAACAGGGCGGCTGGAAACACCATATATTTT.

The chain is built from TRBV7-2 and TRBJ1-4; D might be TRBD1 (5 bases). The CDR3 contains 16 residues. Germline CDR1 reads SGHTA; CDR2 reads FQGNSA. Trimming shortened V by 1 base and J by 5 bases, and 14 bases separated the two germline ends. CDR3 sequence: CASSLGAGQANEKLFF. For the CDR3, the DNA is TGTGCCAGCAGCTTAGGCGCAGGACAAGCCAATGAAAAACTGTTTTTT.

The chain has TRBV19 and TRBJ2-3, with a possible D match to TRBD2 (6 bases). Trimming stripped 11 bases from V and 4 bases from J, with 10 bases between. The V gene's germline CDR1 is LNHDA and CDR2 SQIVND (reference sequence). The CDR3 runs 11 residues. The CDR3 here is CAAEGADTQYF. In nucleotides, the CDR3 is TGTGCCGCGGAGGGAGCAGATACGCAGTATTTT.

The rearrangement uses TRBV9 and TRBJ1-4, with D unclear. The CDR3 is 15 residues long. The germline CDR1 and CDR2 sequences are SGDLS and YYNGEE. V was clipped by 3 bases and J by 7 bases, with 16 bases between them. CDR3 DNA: TGTGCCAGCAGCGGGCGAGGCACCCCCGGTGAAAAACTGTTTTTT. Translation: CASSGRGTPGEKLFF.

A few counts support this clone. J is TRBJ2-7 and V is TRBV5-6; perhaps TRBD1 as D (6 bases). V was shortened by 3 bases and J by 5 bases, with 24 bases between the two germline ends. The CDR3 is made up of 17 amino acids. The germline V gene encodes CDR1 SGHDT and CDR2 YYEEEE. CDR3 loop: CASSSSTGRIALHEQYF. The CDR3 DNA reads TGTGCCAGCAGCTCATCGACAGGTCGAATCGCCTTGCACGAGCAGTACTTC.

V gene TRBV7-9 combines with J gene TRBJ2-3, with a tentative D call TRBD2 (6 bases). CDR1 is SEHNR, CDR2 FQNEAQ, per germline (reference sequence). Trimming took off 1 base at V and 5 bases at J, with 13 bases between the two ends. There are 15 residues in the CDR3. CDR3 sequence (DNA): TGTGCCAGCAGCTTAGTCGGGAGCCCCGGAGATACGCAGTATTTT. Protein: CASSLVGSPGDTQYF.

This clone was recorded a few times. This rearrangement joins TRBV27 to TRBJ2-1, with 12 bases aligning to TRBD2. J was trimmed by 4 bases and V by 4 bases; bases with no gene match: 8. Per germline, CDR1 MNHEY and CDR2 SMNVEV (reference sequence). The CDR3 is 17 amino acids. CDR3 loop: CASSSLAGGLRYNEQFF. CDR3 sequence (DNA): TGTGCCAGCAGTTCCCTAGCGGGAGGGCTCAGATACAATGAGCAGTTCTTC.

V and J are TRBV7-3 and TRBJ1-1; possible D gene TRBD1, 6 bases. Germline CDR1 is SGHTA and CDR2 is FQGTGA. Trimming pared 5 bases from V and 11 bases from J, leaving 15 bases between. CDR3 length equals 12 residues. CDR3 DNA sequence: TGTGCCAGCAGCCCCAGTCAGGGGACGGCTTTCTTT. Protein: CASSPSQGTAFF.

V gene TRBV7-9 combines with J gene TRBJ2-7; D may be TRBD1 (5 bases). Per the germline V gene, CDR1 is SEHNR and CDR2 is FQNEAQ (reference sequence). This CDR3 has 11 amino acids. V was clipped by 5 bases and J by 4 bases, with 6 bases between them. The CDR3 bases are TGTGCCAGCAGCCCAGGGTACGAGCAGTACTTC. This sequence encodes CASSPGYEQYF.

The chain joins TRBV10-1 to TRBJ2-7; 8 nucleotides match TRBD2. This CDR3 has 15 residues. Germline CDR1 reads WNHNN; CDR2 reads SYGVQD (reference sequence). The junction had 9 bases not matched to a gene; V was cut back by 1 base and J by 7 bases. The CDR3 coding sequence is TGCGCCAGCAGTGAGTTGCAGCGGGGGAGGGATGAGCAGTACTTC. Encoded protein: CASSELQRGRDEQYF.

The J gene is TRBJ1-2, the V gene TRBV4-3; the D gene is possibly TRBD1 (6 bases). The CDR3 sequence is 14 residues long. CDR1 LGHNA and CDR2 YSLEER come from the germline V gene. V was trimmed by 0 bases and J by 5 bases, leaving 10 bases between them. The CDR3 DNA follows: TGCGCCAGCAGCCAAGACGGCAGGGGTTATGGCTACACCTTC. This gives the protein CASSQDGRGYGYTF.

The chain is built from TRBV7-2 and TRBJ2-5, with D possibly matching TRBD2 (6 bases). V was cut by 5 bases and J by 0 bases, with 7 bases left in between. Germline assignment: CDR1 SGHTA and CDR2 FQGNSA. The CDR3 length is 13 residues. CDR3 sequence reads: CASSGGYQETQYF. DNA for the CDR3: TGTGCCAGCAGCGGGGGGTACCAAGAGACCCAGTACTTC.

The CDR3 protein is CSFQGHLSGNTIYF. The DNA for the CDR3 is TGCAGCTTCCAGGGGCACCTCTCTGGAAACACCATATATTTT. The chain uses TRBV29-1 and TRBJ1-3; tentative D call: TRBD1 (6 bases). The V and J ends lost 8 bases and 0 bases respectively, with 14 bases between them. Germline V lookup: CDR1 SQVTM, CDR2 ANQGSEA. CDR3 size: 14 residues.

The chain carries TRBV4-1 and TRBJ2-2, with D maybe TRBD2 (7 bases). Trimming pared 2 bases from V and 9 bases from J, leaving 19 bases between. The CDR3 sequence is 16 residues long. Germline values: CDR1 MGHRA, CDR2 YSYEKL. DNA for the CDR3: TGCGCCAGCAGCCAACCCCGGACTAGGGGGGCCCGGGAGCTGTTTTTT. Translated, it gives CASSQPRTRGARELFF.

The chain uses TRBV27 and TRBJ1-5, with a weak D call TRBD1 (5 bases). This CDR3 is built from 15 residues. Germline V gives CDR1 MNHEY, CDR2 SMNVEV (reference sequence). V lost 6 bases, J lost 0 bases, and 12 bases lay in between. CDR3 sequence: CASRFTGYSNQPQHF. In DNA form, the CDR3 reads TGTGCCAGCAGGTTTACAGGTTATAGCAATCAGCCCCAGCATTTT.

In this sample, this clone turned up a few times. The CDR3 bases are TGTGCCAGCAGCCCCGGGAGACTGTCGGATCAGCCCCAGCATTTT. It codes for CASSPGRLSDQPQHF. The gene calls are TRBV7-9 and TRBJ1-5, with unresolved D. The V and J ends lost 5 bases and 5 bases respectively, with 16 bases between them. The CDR3 runs 15 residues. Germline CDR1 reads SEHNR; CDR2 reads FQNEAQ (reference sequence).

The CDR3 coding sequence is TGTGCCAGCAGTACCGCTAGCGGGGTCACAGATACGCAGTATTTT. Amino acids: CASSTASGVTDTQYF. The rearrangement joins TRBV27 to TRBJ2-3; 9 bases are a match to TRBD2. J lost 2 bases, V lost 5 bases, and 5 bases had no gene match. Germline loops: CDR1 MNHEY, CDR2 SMNVEV (reference sequence). The CDR3 extends over 15 amino acids.

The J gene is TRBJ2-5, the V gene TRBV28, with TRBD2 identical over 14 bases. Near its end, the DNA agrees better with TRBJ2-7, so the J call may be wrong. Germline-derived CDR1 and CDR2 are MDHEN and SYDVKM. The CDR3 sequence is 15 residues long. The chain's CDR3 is CASSPWTSGRYEQYF. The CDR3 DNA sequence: TGTGCCAGCAGCCCCTGGACTAGCGGGAGGTACGAGCAGTACTTC.

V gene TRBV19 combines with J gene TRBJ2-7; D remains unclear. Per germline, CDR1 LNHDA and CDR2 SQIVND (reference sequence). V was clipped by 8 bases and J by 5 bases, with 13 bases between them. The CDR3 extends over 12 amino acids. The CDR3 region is CASEKPRDEQYF. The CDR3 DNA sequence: TGTGCCAGTGAAAAACCCCGAGACGAGCAGTACTTC. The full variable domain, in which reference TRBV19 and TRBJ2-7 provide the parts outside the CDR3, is DGGITQSPKYLFRKEGQNVTLSCEQNLNHDAMYWYRQDPGQGLRLIYYSQIVNDFQKGDIAEGYSVSREKKESFPLTVTSAQKNPTAFYLCASEKPRDEQYFGPGTRLTVT.